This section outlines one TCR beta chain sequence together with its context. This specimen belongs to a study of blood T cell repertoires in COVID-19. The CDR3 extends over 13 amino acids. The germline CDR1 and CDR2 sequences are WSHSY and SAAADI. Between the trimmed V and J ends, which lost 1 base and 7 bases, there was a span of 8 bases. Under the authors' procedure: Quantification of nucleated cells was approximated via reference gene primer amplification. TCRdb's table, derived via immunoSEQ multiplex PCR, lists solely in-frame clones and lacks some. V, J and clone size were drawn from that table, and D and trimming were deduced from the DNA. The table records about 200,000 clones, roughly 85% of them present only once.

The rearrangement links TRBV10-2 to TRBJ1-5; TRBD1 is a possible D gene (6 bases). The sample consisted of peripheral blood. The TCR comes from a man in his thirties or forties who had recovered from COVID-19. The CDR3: CASSEYREQPQHF. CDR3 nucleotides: TGCGCCAGCAGTGAGTACAGGGAACAGCCCCAGCATTTT.